These 16 T cell receptor beta chains share one sample of origin, sequenced in a study of response to subunit inactivated influenza vaccine. TCRdb reanalysed the RT-PCR reads using MiXCR and keeps one entry per CDR3 protein. Of roughly 150,000 distinct CDR3 sequences in the sample, 9.5% to 13% were seen once. This specimen consisted of non-naive T cells sorted from PBMCs, obtained roughly 46 days after vaccination. These receptors were collected from a man aged 50-59 years who received an inactivated influenza vaccine.

The chain has TRBV6-6 and TRBJ1-5, with unresolved D. Per germline, CDR1 MNHNY and CDR2 SVGAGI (reference sequence). The CDR3 contains 13 residues. Deletions cut 6 bases from V and 0 bases from J, with 6 bases between. CDR3 bases: TGTGCCAGCAGCCAAAATAGCAATCAGCCCCAGCATTTT. Translating it yields CASSQNSNQPQHF.

This clonotype showed up many times. This chain connects TRBV4-3 to TRBJ2-2; tentative D call: TRBD2 (5 bases). Germline V lookup: CDR1 LGHNA, CDR2 YSLEER. The CDR3 totals 14 residues. With 1 base removed from V and 6 bases from J, the gap between germline ends came to 9 bases. The CDR3 sequence is CASSQGGSAGELFF. Here the CDR3 DNA reads TGCGCCAGCAGCCAAGGAGGGTCGGCCGGGGAGCTGTTTTTT.

There are a few counts of this clonotype. CDR3 coding DNA: TGTGCCAGCAGACCCGTCTCTGGGGGGCCAGATACGCAGTATTTT. This translates into CASRPVSGGPDTQYF. The chain recombines TRBV5-6 with TRBJ2-3; D is perhaps TRBD1 or TRBD2 (6 bases each). The germline gives CDR1 SGHDT, CDR2 YYEEEE. This CDR3 contains 15 residues. Trimming removed 5 bases from V and 4 bases from J, with 17 bases in between. Together with reference TRBV5-6 and TRBJ2-3, the CDR3 gives the full variable domain: DAGVTQSPTHLIKTRGQQVTLRCSPKSGHDTVSWYQQALGQGPQFIFQYYEEEERQRGNFPDRFSGHQFPNYSSELNVNALLLGDSALYLCASRPVSGGPDTQYFGPGTRLTVL.

This clonotype has more than one count but fewer than ten. The chain has TRBV27 and TRBJ2-2, with 13 positions matching TRBD2. CDR1 and CDR2 from the germline V gene are MNHEY and SMNVEV (reference sequence). The CDR3 loop spans 17 amino acids. The trim removed 4 bases at V and 5 bases at J, leaving 7 bases unmatched. The CDR3 is CASSSTSGGPRTGELFF. The CDR3 DNA reads as TGTGCCAGCAGTTCGACTAGCGGGGGGCCGAGGACCGGGGAGCTGTTTTTT.

The chain links TRBV5-1 to TRBJ1-6; 9 bases line up with TRBD1. CDR1 and CDR2 (germline): SGHRS, YFSETQ. V lost 2 bases and J lost 7; bases outside the gene matches: 4. The CDR3 has 15 amino acids. The CDR3 protein is CASSLQGARNSPLHF. CDR3 nucleotides: TGCGCCAGCAGCTTACAGGGGGCGAGAAATTCACCCCTCCACTTT.

This clonotype came up a few times. The CDR3 sequence: CASSLGGRDTEAFF. In DNA, the CDR3 is TGCGCCAGCAGCTTGGGAGGGAGGGACACTGAAGCTTTCTTT. This chain connects TRBV5-1 to TRBJ1-1; D gene unclear. The length of the CDR3 is 14 residues. Germline lookup yields CDR1 SGHRS and CDR2 YFSETQ. V gave up 0 bases and J gave up 3 bases, with 9 bases separating them.

The genes are TRBV3-1 and TRBJ1-5; TRBD1 aligns across 9 bases. Germline CDR1 reads LGHDT; CDR2 reads YNNKEL (reference sequence). J gave up 9 bases and V 0 bases, and 6 bases lay outside the gene matches. The CDR3 loop spans 15 amino acids. The CDR3 DNA is TGTGCCAGCAGCCAAGATGCGACACAGGGGGCGCCCCAGCATTTT. Translated, it gives CASSQDATQGAPQHF.

This clonotype was counted ten times or more. This chain joins TRBV7-2 and TRBJ2-3, with D unclear. CDR3 length: 12 residues. V was shortened by 5 bases and J by 7 bases, with 10 bases between the two germline ends. CDR1 SGHTA and CDR2 FQGNSA come from the germline V gene. The CDR3 loop is CASSLGRNTQYF. The CDR3, as DNA: TGTGCCAGCAGCCTGGGAAGGAATACGCAGTATTTT.

The genes are TRBV15 and TRBJ2-7; 16 bases map to TRBD2. This CDR3 comprises 16 residues. Unmatched junction bases numbered 4, after V lost 3 bases and J lost 5 bases. The germline V gene has CDR1 LNHNV and CDR2 YYDKDF (reference sequence). The DNA of the CDR3 is TGTGCCACCAGCAGGGGACTAGCGGGAGGGCCCGACGAGCAGTACTTC. Amino acids: CATSRGLAGGPDEQYF.

The CDR3 coding sequence is TGTGCCAGCAGCTTATTTTCCGGGTTCAATGAGCAGTTCTTC. Residues: CASSLFSGFNEQFF. The chain uses TRBV11-3 and TRBJ2-1; unclear D gene. This CDR3 has 14 amino acids. V lost 2 bases and J 6 bases, leaving 11 bases between the germline ends. From germline, CDR1 is SGHNT and CDR2 YENEEA.

This clonotype was found a few times. This chain uses TRBV28 with TRBJ1-2, with D perhaps TRBD1 (5 bases). The CDR3 is 14 amino acids. V was clipped by 6 bases and J by 5 bases, with 16 bases between them. Germline V lookup: CDR1 MDHEN, CDR2 SYDVKM. Here the CDR3 reads CASSRRGETYGYTF. CDR3 nucleotide sequence: TGTGCCAGCAGCCGGCGGGGGGAAACTTATGGCTACACCTTC.

The V call is TRBV28, the J call TRBJ1-2; tentative D call: TRBD1 (6 bases). The V end was cut by 6 bases, the J end by 2 bases, with 16 bases between. CDR1 is MDHEN and CDR2 is SYDVKM in the germline V gene. The CDR3 is 15 residues long. The CDR3 coding sequence is TGTGCCAGCAGGGAACAGGGCCGGGAGAACTATGGCTACACCTTC. It is translated as CASREQGRENYGYTF.

This sequence joins TRBV20-1 and TRBJ2-7, with a weak D call TRBD1 (5 bases). Trimming cost V 0 bases and J 2 bases, with 11 bases left between them. In germline, CDR1 is DFQATT, CDR2 SNEGSKA (reference sequence). CDR3 size: 14 residues. CDR3 nucleotides: TGCAGTGCTAGAGATCAGAGACAGACCTACGAGCAGTACTTC. It encodes CSARDQRQTYEQYF.

This clonotype occurred many times. V is TRBV5-1 and J is TRBJ2-3; a weak D match, TRBD1 (6 bases). CDR1 and CDR2 from the germline V gene are SGHRS and YFSETQ. This CDR3 spans 13 amino acids. V lost 3 bases and J lost 6, with 11 bases in between. Here the CDR3 reads CASSYLRGDTQYF. As DNA, the CDR3 is TGCGCCAGCAGCTACTTAAGGGGGGATACGCAGTATTTT.

This clonotype has at least ten counts. The chain employs TRBV6-1 and TRBJ2-7, with 10 bases identical to TRBD2. The germline gives CDR1 MNHNS, CDR2 SASEGT. The CDR3 has 15 residues. J gave up 3 bases and V 6 bases, and 8 bases lay outside the gene matches. The CDR3 loop is CASRPSGRFGYEQYF. Written as DNA, the CDR3 is TGTGCCAGCAGGCCTAGCGGGAGATTTGGCTACGAGCAGTACTTC.

This clonotype was seen only once. DNA of the CDR3: TGCAGTGCTAGCCGCAGGGCGCAAGAGACCCAGTACTTC. Encoded protein: CSASRRAQETQYF. The chain has TRBV20-1 and TRBJ2-5, with D possibly TRBD1 on 5 matching bases. The CDR3 runs 13 residues. Germline lookup yields CDR1 DFQATT and CDR2 SNEGSKA (reference sequence). V shed 3 bases and J shed 2 bases, with 10 bases lying between them.